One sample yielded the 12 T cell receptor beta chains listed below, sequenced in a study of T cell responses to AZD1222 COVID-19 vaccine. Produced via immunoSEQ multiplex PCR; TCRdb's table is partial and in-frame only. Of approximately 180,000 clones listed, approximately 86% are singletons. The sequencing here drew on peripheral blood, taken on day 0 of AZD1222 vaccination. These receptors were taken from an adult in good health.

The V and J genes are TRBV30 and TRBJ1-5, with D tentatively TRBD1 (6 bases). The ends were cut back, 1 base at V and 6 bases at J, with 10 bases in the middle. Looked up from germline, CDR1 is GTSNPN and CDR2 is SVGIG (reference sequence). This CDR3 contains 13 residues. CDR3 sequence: CAWSELGAQPQHF. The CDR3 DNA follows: TGTGCCTGGAGTGAACTGGGGGCTCAGCCCCAGCATTTT. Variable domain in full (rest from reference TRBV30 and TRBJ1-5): SQTIHQWPATLVQPVGSPLSLECTVEGTSNPNLYWYRQAAGRGLQLLFYSVGIGQISSEVPQNLSASRPQDRQFILSSKKLLLSDSGFYLCAWSELGAQPQHFGDGTRLSIL.

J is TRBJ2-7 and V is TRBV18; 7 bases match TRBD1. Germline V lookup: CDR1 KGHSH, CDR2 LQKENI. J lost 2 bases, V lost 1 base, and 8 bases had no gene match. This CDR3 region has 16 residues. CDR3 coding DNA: TGTGCCAGCTCACCACGAGCAAGGACAGGAACCTACGAGCAGTACTTC. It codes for CASSPRARTGTYEQYF.

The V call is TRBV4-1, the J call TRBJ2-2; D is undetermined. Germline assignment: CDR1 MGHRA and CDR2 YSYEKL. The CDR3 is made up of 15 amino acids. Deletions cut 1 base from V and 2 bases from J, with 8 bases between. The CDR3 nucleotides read TGCGCCAGCAGCCAAGGGGCCCTAAACACCGGGGAGCTGTTTTTT. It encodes CASSQGALNTGELFF.

CDR3 DNA sequence: TGTGCCAGCAGCAGGGGACAGGTGGAGGGACAGCCCCAGCATTTT. It specifies CASSRGQVEGQPQHF. The chain links TRBV5-6 to TRBJ1-5; 8 positions match TRBD1. The CDR3 loop spans 15 amino acids. With V trimmed by 4 bases and J by 7 bases, 10 bases remained unmatched. Germline values: CDR1 SGHDT, CDR2 YYEEEE.

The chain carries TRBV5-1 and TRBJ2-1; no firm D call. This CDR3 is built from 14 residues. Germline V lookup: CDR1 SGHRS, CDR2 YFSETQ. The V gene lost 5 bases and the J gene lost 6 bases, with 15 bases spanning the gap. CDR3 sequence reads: CASRFTQPSNEQFF. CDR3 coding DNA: TGCGCCAGCAGGTTCACCCAGCCCAGCAATGAGCAGTTCTTC.

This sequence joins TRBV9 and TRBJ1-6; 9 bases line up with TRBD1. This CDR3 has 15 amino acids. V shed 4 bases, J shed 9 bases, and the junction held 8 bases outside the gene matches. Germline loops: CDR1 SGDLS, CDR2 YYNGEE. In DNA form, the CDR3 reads TGTGCCAGCAGCCCCACGGGACAGGGAATTTCACCCCTCCACTTT. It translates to CASSPTGQGISPLHF. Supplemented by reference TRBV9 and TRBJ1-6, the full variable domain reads DSGVTQTPKHLITATGQRVTLRCSPRSGDLSVYWYQQSLDQGLQFLIQYYNGEERAKGNILERFSAQQFPDLHSELNLSSLELGDSALYFCASSPTGQGISPLHFGNGTRLTVT.

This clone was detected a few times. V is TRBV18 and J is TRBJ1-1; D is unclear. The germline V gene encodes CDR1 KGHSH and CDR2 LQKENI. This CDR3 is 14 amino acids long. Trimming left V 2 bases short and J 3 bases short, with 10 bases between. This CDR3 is CASSPESPDTEAFF. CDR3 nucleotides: TGTGCCAGCTCACCAGAATCTCCGGACACTGAAGCTTTCTTT.

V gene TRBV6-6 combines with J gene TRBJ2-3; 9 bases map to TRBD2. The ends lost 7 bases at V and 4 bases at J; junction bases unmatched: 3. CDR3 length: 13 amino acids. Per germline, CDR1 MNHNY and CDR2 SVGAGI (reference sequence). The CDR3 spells CASIAGGPDTQYF. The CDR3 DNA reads TGTGCCAGCATTGCGGGGGGGCCAGATACGCAGTATTTT.

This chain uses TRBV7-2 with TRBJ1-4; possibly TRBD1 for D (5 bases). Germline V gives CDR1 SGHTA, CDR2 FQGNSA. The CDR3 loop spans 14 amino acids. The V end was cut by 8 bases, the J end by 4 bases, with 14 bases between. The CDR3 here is CASSRARVNEKLFF. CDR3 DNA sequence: TGTGCCAGCTCCCGAGCCAGGGTTAATGAAAAACTGTTTTTT.

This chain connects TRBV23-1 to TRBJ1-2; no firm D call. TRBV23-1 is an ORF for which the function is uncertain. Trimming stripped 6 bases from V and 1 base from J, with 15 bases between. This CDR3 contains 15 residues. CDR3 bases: TGCGCCAGCAGCCCTCGGTCCCATTTTAACTATGGCTACACCTTC. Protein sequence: CASSPRSHFNYGYTF.

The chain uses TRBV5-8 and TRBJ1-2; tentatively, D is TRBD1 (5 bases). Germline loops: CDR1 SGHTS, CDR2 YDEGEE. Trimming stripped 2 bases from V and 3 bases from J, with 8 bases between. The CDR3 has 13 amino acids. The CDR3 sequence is CASSLPGDYGYTF. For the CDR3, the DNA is TGTGCCAGCAGCTTACCGGGGGACTATGGCTACACCTTC.

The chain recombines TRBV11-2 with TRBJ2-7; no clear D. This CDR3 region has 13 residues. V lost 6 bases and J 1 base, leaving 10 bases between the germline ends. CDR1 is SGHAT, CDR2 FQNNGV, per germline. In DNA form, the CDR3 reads TGTGCCAGCAGGTCTTTTCGTTCCTACGAGCAGTACTTC. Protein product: CASRSFRSYEQYF.